This T cell receptor (beta chain) originates from a study of blood T cell repertoires in COVID-19 (dated by TCRdb to 2020 to 2022). About the full investigation: The collaborator samples originated in the United States, Italy and Spain and spanned the acute and convalescent phases of COVID-19. The repertoires were released in a freely available public database meant as a resource for research on the immune response to SARS-CoV-2. Nearly every sample came with metadata listing a de-identified subject ID, COVID-19 status, age in years and sex. HLA class I and class II types, where available, came from metadata supplied by the sample provider rather than from assay-based typing. The samples were drawn from two sources: the first 160 participants of the ongoing ImmuneRACE study, and approximately 1,300 subjects contributed by 6 global collaborators. The material from the prospective study consisted of cDNA or gDNA derived from T cells, B-cell-depleted T cells, or PBMCs. Subjects who had been exposed to COVID-19, were actively infected with it, or had recovered from it provided the deeply sampled blood TCRbeta repertoires that made up the dataset. Findings and caveats that apply to the study as a whole: Clinical and demographic metadata were provided uncurated, with the amount varying by source and participant.

At the junction V is shortened by 0 bases and J by 9 bases, with 17 bases in between. The cysteine opens and the phenylalanine closes a CDR3 of 15 amino acids. The retained sequence is limited to the CDR3, 45 bases, with the frame set at the first base. The germline V gene encodes CDR1 LGHDT and CDR2 YNNKEL (reference sequence). Points on this clone: Its antigen has not been determined. Per-nucleotide qualities are absent, and no much larger clonotype sits a single base away.

TCRbeta CDR3 regions were amplified from genomic DNA using the immunoSEQ Assay, a bias-controlled multiplex PCR. The study's processing was this. Nucleated cell counts per sample were estimated from amplification of reference gene primers within the assay. To quantify the absolute abundance of each unique TCRbeta CDR3 rearrangement, sequence reads were collapsed and filtered. For each sample, productive Simpson clonality was calculated as the square root of Simpson's diversity index over productive rearrangements. TCRdb re-hosts the immuneACCESS table, in-frame sequences only. Its copies lack some clones; in the studies checked, an unresolved V gene accounts for under half of them, and the cause for the rest is not known. That table is the source of V, J and clone size, and D and trimming were worked out from the DNA. This sample comprises about 140,000 clones, around three quarters of them detected only once. The top ten clonotypes cover 16% of the sample.

The collaborating institutions used their own protocols to collect whole blood in K2EDTA tubes. For TCRbeta analysis, collaborator samples were shipped as frozen whole blood, as isolated PBMCs, or as DNA extracted from either sample type. The clonotype comes from a man in his forties or fifties with acute or convalescent COVID-19. The rearrangement joined TRBV3-1 (or the pseudogene TRBV3-2) to TRBJ2-5; the D segment could be TRBD1, given 7 matching bases. Sequencing was done on a sample of peripheral blood. The CDR3 is CASSQDRGTAGPQYF. The DNA reads TGTGCCAGCAGCCAAGATCGCGGGACAGCAGGGCCCCAGTACTTC.